This TCR beta chain was retrieved from a study of CD8+ T cells in alopecia areata. Following extraction, RNA underwent reverse transcription to cDNA, which served as the sequencing template. Method: immunoSEQ multiplex PCR; TCRdb's copy keeps in-frame clones and lacks some. The sample records roughly 180,000 clones, approximately 56% being singletons. This CDR3 comprises 16 residues. Germline V lookup: CDR1 SQVTM, CDR2 ANQGSEA. V was trimmed by 3 bases and J by 4 bases, leaving 21 bases between them. Treatment given: oral pan-JAK inhibitor, 5-10 mg twice daily. This specimen was CD4+ T cells sorted from blood, taken at week 4, from a patient treated with tofacitinib. The rearrangement links TRBV29-1 to TRBJ1-1; D possibly corresponds to TRBD1 (5 bases). The sequence was obtained from a human donor with alopecia areata. The CDR3, as DNA: TGCAGCGTTGACGGAGGAGGAGGGGTGGTTGTCACTGAAGCTTTCTTT. Translation gives CSVDGGGGVVVTEAFF.